These 27 T cell receptor beta chains share one sample of origin, sequenced in a study of identifying expanded T cells in peripheral blood. Assay: immunoSEQ multiplex PCR; the TCRdb copy retains only in-frame clones and omits some. In the table there are about 89,000 clones, 70% to 90% of which are singletons. Sequenced input: blood. The receptors stem from a person between 18 and 69 years old in good health.

The J gene is TRBJ1-5, the V gene TRBV7-2, with 9 bases identical to TRBD1. Germline V lookup: CDR1 SGHTA, CDR2 FQGNSA. CDR3 length: 15 residues. V shed 1 base, J shed 5 bases, and the junction held 3 bases outside the gene matches. CDR3 sequence reads: CASSLVWTGDQPQHF. CDR3 DNA sequence: TGTGCCAGCAGCTTAGTCTGGACAGGGGATCAGCCCCAGCATTTT.

This chain uses TRBV28 with TRBJ1-2; D remains unclear. V was trimmed by 7 bases and J by 10 bases, leaving 19 bases between them. Germline V gene sequence: CDR1 MDHEN, CDR2 SYDVKM. CDR3 size: 13 residues. CDR3 coding DNA: TGTGCCAGCATCGCCCCTGGGCTTTTCGCCTACACCTTC. This encodes CASIAPGLFAYTF.

The chain combines TRBV6-1 with TRBJ2-1, with a possible D match to TRBD2 (5 bases). The CDR3 runs to 16 residues. Per the germline V gene, CDR1 is MNHNS and CDR2 is SASEGT. The V and J ends lost 1 base and 8 bases respectively, with 18 bases between them. The CDR3 sequence: CASSEGWTSPGDEQFF. CDR3 in DNA: TGTGCCAGCAGTGAAGGATGGACTTCCCCTGGGGATGAGCAGTTCTTC.

In nucleotides, the CDR3 is TGTGCCAGCAGCTTGGGGAGGACTAGCGTATACGAGCAGTACTTC. Its protein is CASSLGRTSVYEQYF. J is TRBJ2-7 and V is TRBV5-4, with TRBD2 matching over 9 bases. V trimming: 0 bases; J trimming: 4 bases; junction bases outside the gene matches: 5. CDR3 size: 15 residues. Germline V gene lookup returns CDR1 SGHNT and CDR2 YYREEE (reference sequence).

The chain is built from TRBV6-1 and TRBJ2-1; D is tentatively TRBD1 or TRBD2 (5 bases each). Between the trimmed V and J ends, which lost 5 bases and 7 bases, there was a span of 15 bases. The CDR3 has 14 residues. Germline lookup yields CDR1 MNHNS and CDR2 SASEGT. This CDR3 reads CASSYLGDPNEQFF. Here the CDR3 DNA reads TGTGCCAGCAGTTATTTGGGGGACCCTAATGAGCAGTTCTTC.

This rearrangement joins TRBV19 to TRBJ2-7, with D possibly being TRBD1 (7 bases). Germline CDR1 LNHDA, CDR2 SQIVND (reference sequence). V was shortened by 3 bases and J by 3 bases, with 18 bases between the two germline ends. This CDR3 region has 16 residues. This CDR3 reads CASSIPGGGGIYEQYF. The CDR3, as DNA: TGTGCCAGTAGTATCCCAGGGGGAGGCGGTATCTACGAGCAGTACTTC.

DNA of the CDR3: TGTGCCTGGACAGCTAGCGGGGGGACGCAGTATTTT. Translation gives CAWTASGGTQYF. V and J are TRBV30 and TRBJ2-3; 11 bases map to TRBD2. After removal of 4 bases from V and 9 bases from J, the junction contained 3 bases not matched to a gene. This CDR3 comprises 12 residues. Germline-derived CDR1 and CDR2 are GTSNPN and SVGIG (reference sequence).

The J gene is TRBJ2-7, the V gene TRBV15; D uncertain. Trimming stripped 0 bases from V and 7 bases from J, with 16 bases between. The CDR3 length is 15 residues. Germline CDR1 is LNHNV and CDR2 is YYDKDF (reference sequence). DNA for the CDR3: TGTGCCACCAGCAGAGATGGCGCAGAGCGAAATGAGCAGTACTTC. Translated: CATSRDGAERNEQYF.

The chain is built from TRBV27 and TRBJ2-2, with D possibly matching TRBD1 (7 bases). Germline-derived CDR1 and CDR2 are MNHEY and SMNVEV (reference sequence). The V and J ends lost 8 bases and 6 bases respectively, with 10 bases between them. The CDR3 is made up of 12 amino acids. The CDR3 coding sequence is TGTGCCAGCGCCAGGGGGGCCGGGGAGCTGTTTTTT. It codes for CASARGAGELFF.

This chain links TRBV2 with TRBJ1-1; tentative D call: TRBD1 (5 bases). Germline-derived CDR1 and CDR2 are SNHLY and FYNNEI. V lost 7 bases and J lost 10, with 19 bases in between. There are 13 residues in the CDR3. CDR3 in DNA: TGTGCCAGCACCGAAGCGGGGCGTTTGGGAGCTTTCTTT. Translating it yields CASTEAGRLGAFF. Complete variable domain (other parts from reference TRBV2 and TRBJ1-1): EPEVTQTPSHQVTQMGQEVILRCVPISNHLYFYWYRQILGQKVEFLVSFYNNEISEKSEIFDDQFSVERPDGSNFTLKIRSTKLEDSAMYFCASTEAGRLGAFFGQGTRLTVV.

The rearrangement uses TRBV28 and TRBJ2-7, with D perhaps TRBD2 (5 bases). CDR3 length: 11 amino acids. V lost 6 bases and J lost 3, with 6 bases in between. The germline gives CDR1 MDHEN, CDR2 SYDVKM. CDR3 nucleotide sequence: TGTGCCAGCAGCGGGATCTACGAGCAGTACTTC. It specifies CASSGIYEQYF.

The chain is built from TRBV5-1 and TRBJ2-7; 7 nucleotides line up with TRBD1. The CDR3 runs to 17 residues. In germline, CDR1 is SGHRS, CDR2 YFSETQ. Trimming at V came to 4 bases and at J to 4 bases, leaving 17 bases not matched to a gene. The CDR3 loop is CASSLETGTALNYEQYF. CDR3 sequence (DNA): TGCGCCAGCAGCCTAGAAACCGGGACAGCTCTTAATTACGAGCAGTACTTC.

This rearrangement joins TRBV28 to TRBJ2-1; D gene ambiguous. Trimming removed 6 bases at V and 7 bases at J, with 16 bases between. The CDR3 is made up of 14 amino acids. Per germline, CDR1 MDHEN and CDR2 SYDVKM. CDR3 nucleotide sequence: TGTGCCAGCAGCCCCGGGTCCAAAACTAATGAGCAGTTCTTC. It translates to CASSPGSKTNEQFF.

The V call is TRBV2, the J call TRBJ2-3; TRBD2 aligns across 9 bases. CDR3 length: 16 amino acids. Germline V gene lookup returns CDR1 SNHLY and CDR2 FYNNEI. Germline trimming cut 5 bases from V and 0 bases from J; bases unmatched to any gene: 6. DNA for the CDR3: TGTGCCAGCAGTTTAACTAGCGGGTATAGCACAGATACGCAGTATTTT. It is translated as CASSLTSGYSTDTQYF. The entire variable domain, with the rest obtained from reference TRBV2 and TRBJ2-3, is as follows: EPEVTQTPSHQVTQMGQEVILRCVPISNHLYFYWYRQILGQKVEFLVSFYNNEISEKSEIFDDQFSVERPDGSNFTLKIRSTKLEDSAMYFCASSLTSGYSTDTQYFGPGTRLTVL.

The rearrangement uses TRBV28 and TRBJ2-1; tentatively, D is TRBD2 (6 bases). Germline CDR1 is MDHEN and CDR2 is SYDVKM. V gave up 3 bases and J gave up 4 bases, with 16 bases separating them. This CDR3 contains 16 residues. The CDR3 sequence: CASSFVGRAFYNEQFF. The CDR3, as DNA: TGTGCCAGCAGTTTTGTCGGGAGAGCTTTTTACAATGAGCAGTTCTTC.

The chain links TRBV5-5 to TRBJ2-2, with TRBD2 identical over 8 bases. Unmatched junction bases numbered 2, after V lost 3 bases and J lost 4 bases. The germline V gene has CDR1 SGHKS and CDR2 YYEKEE (reference sequence). This CDR3 has 14 residues. This CDR3 reads CASSWTSLTGELFF. CDR3 sequence (DNA): TGTGCCAGCAGCTGGACTAGCCTCACCGGGGAGCTGTTTTTT. Looking up the rest from reference TRBV5-5 and TRBJ2-2 gives the full variable domain: DAGVTQSPTHLIKTRGQQVTLRCSPISGHKSVSWYQQVLGQGPQFIFQYYEKEERGRGNFPDRFSARQFPNYSSELNVNALLLGDSALYLCASSWTSLTGELFFGEGSRLTVL.

This rearrangement joins TRBV9 to TRBJ1-2; 9 nucleotides match TRBD1. The CDR3 is 13 residues long. Unmatched junction bases numbered 0, after V lost 0 bases and J lost 6 bases. Germline V gene data show CDR1 as SGDLS and CDR2 as YYNGEE. The DNA for the CDR3 is TGTGCCAGCAGCGTAGGGACAGGGGATGGCTACACCTTC. This translates into CASSVGTGDGYTF.

The chain employs TRBV5-4 and TRBJ1-2; D remains ambiguous. The CDR3 runs to 12 residues. Deletions cut 2 bases from V and 4 bases from J, with 6 bases between. Germline values: CDR1 SGHNT, CDR2 YYREEE (reference sequence). Written as DNA, the CDR3 is TGTGCCAGCAGCTTCGATAGCTATGGCTACACCTTC. Its protein is CASSFDSYGYTF.

This chain connects TRBV27 to TRBJ1-6, with D uncertain. Germline loops: CDR1 MNHEY, CDR2 SMNVEV (reference sequence). The CDR3 runs to 16 residues. V lost 0 bases and J lost 3, with 9 bases in between. Here the CDR3 DNA reads TGTGCCAGCAGTTTATCGACCGCGGTCTATAATTCACCCCTCCACTTT. This sequence encodes CASSLSTAVYNSPLHF.

The rearrangement joins TRBV4-1 to TRBJ1-6; perhaps TRBD1 as D (5 bases). CDR1 MGHRA and CDR2 YSYEKL come from the germline V gene. Trimming shortened V by 0 bases and J by 8 bases, and 8 bases separated the two germline ends. The CDR3 has 14 amino acids. The CDR3 sequence: CASSQDWGDSPLHF. CDR3 nucleotide sequence: TGCGCCAGCAGCCAAGATTGGGGGGATTCACCCCTCCACTTT.

The genes are TRBV10-3 and TRBJ2-6; D is possibly TRBD2 (7 bases). CDR3 length: 18 residues. V was shortened by 8 bases and J by 1 base, with 21 bases between the two germline ends. The germline gives CDR1 ENHRY, CDR2 SYGVKD. The CDR3 region is CAIGGSTGYSSGANVLTF. In DNA form, the CDR3 reads TGTGCCATCGGCGGGAGTACAGGGTACTCTTCTGGGGCCAACGTCCTGACTTTC.

Only a few counts were recorded for this clone. The chain has TRBV19 and TRBJ2-6, with D possibly matching TRBD1 (6 bases). The CDR3 is made up of 16 amino acids. The V end lost 6 bases, the J end lost 1 base, and 13 bases lay between the germline ends. In germline, CDR1 is LNHDA, CDR2 SQIVND (reference sequence). In DNA, the CDR3 is TGTGCCAGTAGCTCTTTCCAGGGGTCTGGGGCCAACGTCCTGACTTTC. It codes for CASSSFQGSGANVLTF. Drawing the rest from reference TRBV19 and TRBJ2-6, the complete variable domain is DGGITQSPKYLFRKEGQNVTLSCEQNLNHDAMYWYRQDPGQGLRLIYYSQIVNDFQKGDIAEGYSVSREKKESFPLTVTSAQKNPTAFYLCASSSFQGSGANVLTFGAGSRLTVL.

This sequence joins TRBV4-2 and TRBJ2-7; D not resolved. CDR3 size: 15 residues. CDR1 LGHNA and CDR2 YNFKEQ come from the germline V gene. V lost 1 base, J lost 1 base, and 11 bases lay in between. For the CDR3, the DNA is TGTGCCAGCAGCCAAGGGCTAGGCACTTCCTACGAGCAGTACTTC. Protein: CASSQGLGTSYEQYF.

This rearrangement joins TRBV19 to TRBJ1-1; 11 positions agree with TRBD1. The ends lost 6 bases at V and 3 bases at J; junction bases unmatched: 3. CDR3 size: 14 residues. In germline, CDR1 is LNHDA, CDR2 SQIVND (reference sequence). Here the CDR3 reads CASRGQGEDTEAFF. For the CDR3, the DNA is TGTGCCAGTAGGGGACAGGGGGAGGACACTGAAGCTTTCTTT.

The chain is built from TRBV27 and TRBJ1-2, with TRBD1 identical over 7 bases. Per germline, CDR1 MNHEY and CDR2 SMNVEV (reference sequence). This CDR3 has 12 amino acids. After removal of 6 bases from V and 8 bases from J, the junction contained 6 bases not matched to a gene. The CDR3 loop is CASRKGAGGYTF. In nucleotides, the CDR3 is TGTGCCAGCAGGAAGGGGGCGGGCGGCTACACCTTC.

The rearrangement joins TRBV5-1 to TRBJ1-4, with no clear D. In germline, CDR1 is SGHRS, CDR2 YFSETQ. This CDR3 region has 15 residues. Trimming removed 2 bases from V and 0 bases from J, with 8 bases in between. CDR3 nucleotides: TGCGCCAGCAGCTTAGACCTGCCAACTAATGAAAAACTGTTTTTT. Translating it yields CASSLDLPTNEKLFF.

V and J are TRBV10-3 and TRBJ1-1; D unclear. From germline, CDR1 is ENHRY and CDR2 SYGVKD. This CDR3 contains 14 residues. V was trimmed by 2 bases and J by 0 bases, leaving 7 bases between them. The CDR3 is CAISEEPMNTEAFF. The CDR3 DNA reads as TGTGCCATCAGTGAGGAACCGATGAACACTGAAGCTTTCTTT.